The rows below give T cell receptor beta chains drawn from one sample of a study of T cell repertoires in cytomegalovirus infection. What these receptors recognize is not known. TCRdb reanalysed the reads using MiXCR and keeps one entry per CDR3 protein. Among hundreds of thousands of distinct CDR3 sequences listed, roughly 42% were seen once. Sequenced here: cultured PBMCs, sampled from culture after CMV antigen stimulation. Receptors were obtained from a human donor in good health (CMV status not recorded). Some clones in this sample may be carry-over from other donors' samples. Each CDR3 is given with its conserved first and last residue. A D gene is named only where the DNA matches it firmly. The size entry is marked missing in some rows and otherwise reads once, few, many or a size class.

D gene	J gene	clone size	CDR3 length	V gene	CDR3 protein	CDR3 DNA
TRBD2	TRBJ2-5	.	16	TRBV6-1	CASSSSGAGGRQTQYF	TGTGCCAGCAGTAGTTCAGGGGCGGGGGGGCGTCAGACCCAGTACTTC
.	TRBJ2-3	few	13	TRBV7-2	CASSYRGRDTQYF	TGTGCCAGCAGTTATCGGGGCCGGGATACGCAGTATTTT
.	TRBJ2-2	.	14	TRBV20-1	CSAGASILTGELFF	TGCAGTGCTGGCGCTTCGATTCTCACCGGGGAGCTGTTTTTT
.	TRBJ1-1	.	15	TRBV20-1	CSARGGSELNTEAFF	TGCAGTGCTCGGGGGGGGTCGGAACTGAACACTGAAGCTTTCTTT
.	TRBJ2-5	.	11	TRBV20-1	CSAYSWETQYF	TGCAGTGCTTATTCTTGGGAGACCCAGTACTTC
.	TRBJ2-3	.	14	TRBV27	CASSGTGGEDTQYF	TGTGCCAGCAGTGGTACAGGGGGGGAAGATACGCAGTATTTT
.	TRBJ1-3	.	15	TRBV11-3	CASSPGAASGNTIYF	TGTGCCAGCAGCCCCGGGGCCGCATCTGGAAACACCATATATTTT
.	TRBJ2-7	.	15	TRBV6-8	CASSPSGFSSYEQYF	TGTGCCAGCAGCCCCTCGGGTTTCAGCTCCTACGAGCAGTACTTC
TRBD1	TRBJ1-2	few	14	TRBV7-2	CASSLVGQAYGYTF	TGTGCCAGCAGCTTAGTGGGACAGGCCTATGGCTACACCTTC
TRBD2	TRBJ2-5	once	16	TRBV19	CASSPRLAGKTETQYF	TGTGCCAGTAGTCCCAGACTAGCGGGGAAAACAGAGACCCAGTACTTC
TRBD2	TRBJ2-3	.	20	TRBV6-1	CASSKRLAGATRGFTDTQYF	TGTGCCAGCAGCAAAAGACTAGCGGGGGCCACCAGGGGGTTCACAGATACGCAGTATTTT
.	TRBJ1-3	few	18	TRBV7-2	CASSLDRILGRSGNTIYF	TGTGCCAGCAGCCTTGATCGGATCTTAGGGAGATCTGGAAACACCATATATTTT
TRBD2	TRBJ2-7	.	16	TRBV7-2	CASSPAGGLGPYEQYF	TGTGCCAGCAGCCCCGCGGGGGGACTGGGGCCCTACGAGCAGTACTTC
TRBD1	TRBJ1-6	.	17	TRBV11-2	CASSSPPDRGWNSPLHF	TGTGCCAGCAGCTCCCCCCCTGACAGGGGTTGGAATTCACCCCTCCACTTT
.	TRBJ2-2	few	15	TRBV6-5	CASSRRNQGTGELFF	TGTGCCAGCAGTAGGAGGAATCAAGGTACCGGGGAGCTGTTTTTT
.	TRBJ2-1	.	14	TRBV5-6	CASGPGPGFDEQFF	TGTGCCAGCGGCCCGGGCCCTGGCTTCGATGAGCAGTTCTTC
.	TRBJ2-1	.	18	TRBV6-5	CASSYRPPTGGENVEQFF	TGTGCCAGCAGTTACAGGCCCCCAACTGGCGGGGAAAACGTAGAGCAGTTCTTC
.	TRBJ1-1	few	13	TRBV11-2	CASRMTGNTEAFF	TGTGCCAGCAGAATGACAGGGAACACTGAAGCTTTCTTT
.	TRBJ2-3	.	14	TRBV5-4	CASRPGFATDTQYF	TGTGCCAGCAGACCAGGGTTTGCGACAGATACGCAGTATTTT
TRBD2	TRBJ2-7	.	14	TRBV6-2/TRBV6-3	CASTFLAGGDEQYF	TGTGCCAGCACCTTCCTAGCGGGAGGTGACGAGCAGTACTTC
.	TRBJ2-3	.	13	TRBV20-1	CSARARVGDTQYF	TGCAGTGCTAGAGCCAGGGTGGGGGATACGCAGTATTTT
TRBD1	TRBJ1-6	many	13	TRBV7-2	CASSLDRGSPLHF	TGTGCCAGCAGCTTAGACAGGGGCTCACCCCTCCACTTT
.	TRBJ1-2	.	13	TRBV19	CASRDAGPYGYTF	TGTGCCAGTCGGGACGCTGGCCCTTATGGCTACACCTTC
TRBD1	TRBJ2-7	few	14	TRBV7-2	CASSIGTGGYEQYF	TGTGCCAGCAGCATCGGGACAGGGGGCTACGAGCAGTACTTC
.	TRBJ1-2	few	15	TRBV5-4	CASSLGAGVDYGYTF	TGTGCCAGCAGCTTGGGTGCAGGGGTGGACTATGGCTACACCTTC
.	TRBJ1-1	few	11	TRBV6-1	CASSEMGEAFF	TGTGCCAGCAGTGAAATGGGTGAAGCTTTCTTT
TRBD1	TRBJ1-1	few	15	TRBV7-9	CASSYMTGRDTEAFF	TGTGCCAGCAGCTATATGACAGGGCGGGACACTGAAGCTTTCTTT
.	TRBJ1-1	.	14	TRBV6-1	CARLMNQRNTEAFF	TGTGCCAGATTGATGAACCAAAGGAACACTGAAGCTTTCTTT
TRBD1	TRBJ1-5	.	15	TRBV15	CATSRDRGGTQPQHF	TGTGCCACCAGCAGGGACAGGGGAGGGACTCAGCCCCAGCATTTT
.	TRBJ2-2	few	13	TRBV28	CASITPNTGELFF	TGTGCCAGCATTACACCGAACACCGGGGAGCTGTTTTTT
TRBD2	TRBJ2-3	.	18	TRBV7-6	CASSPGTSGASITDTQYF	TGTGCCAGCAGCCCAGGGACTAGCGGGGCCTCAATCACAGATACGCAGTATTTT
.	TRBJ2-7	.	15	TRBV18	CASSPSRSGPYEQYF	TGTGCCAGCTCACCTTCCAGGTCAGGCCCCTACGAGCAGTACTTC
TRBD2	TRBJ2-2	few	14	TRBV20-1	CSASGGELTGELFF	TGCAGTGCTAGCGGGGGGGAGCTTACCGGGGAGCTGTTTTTT
TRBD2	TRBJ2-1	.	15	TRBV6-6	CASSPRTGGGNEQFF	TGTGCCAGCAGCCCCAGGACGGGGGGTGGCAATGAGCAGTTCTTC
.	TRBJ1-5	.	13	TRBV7-2	CASGSTVNQPQHF	TGTGCCAGCGGAAGTACAGTCAATCAGCCCCAGCATTTT
.	TRBJ2-2	.	16	TRBV11-2	CASSLGQGLNTGELFF	TGTGCCAGCAGCTTAGGGCAGGGGTTGAACACCGGGGAGCTGTTTTTT
.	TRBJ2-2	.	16	TRBV18	CASSPGRPSNTGELFF	TGTGCCAGCTCACCGGGCAGACCTTCGAACACCGGGGAGCTGTTTTTT
TRBD2	TRBJ2-5	few	10	TRBV12-3/TRBV12-4	CASGGETQYF	TGTGCCTCCGGGGGGGAGACCCAGTACTTC
.	TRBJ2-5	many	14	TRBV7-2	CASSSGPSGETQYF	TGTGCCAGCAGCTCCGGACCCTCCGGGGAGACCCAGTACTTC
.	TRBJ2-7	.	12	TRBV6-1	CASTGAYYEQYF	TGTGCCAGCACCGGGGCTTACTACGAGCAGTACTTC
TRBD1	TRBJ2-1	few	14	TRBV7-6	CASSLGGTVNEQFF	TGTGCCAGCAGCTTAGGGGGGACAGTCAATGAGCAGTTCTTC
TRBD2	TRBJ2-7	.	18	TRBV5-6	CASSLSGTGTSMRYGQYF	TGTGCCAGCAGCTTGTCGGGAACCGGGACTAGCATGCGCTACGGACAGTACTTC
TRBD2	TRBJ2-3	.	16	TRBV7-9	CASSSRLAGTTDTQYF	TGTGCCAGCAGCTCCCGGCTAGCGGGTACCACAGATACGCAGTATTTT
.	TRBJ2-1	.	11	TRBV20-1	CSAKTLEEQFF	TGCAGTGCAAAGACCCTCGAGGAGCAGTTCTTC
TRBD1	TRBJ2-5	few	16	TRBV18	CASSPPKNRGRETQYF	TGTGCCAGCTCACCACCAAAGAACAGGGGGCGGGAGACCCAGTACTTC
.	TRBJ1-1	.	14	TRBV20-1	CSASMATGETEAFF	TGCAGTGCTTCCATGGCCACCGGGGAAACTGAAGCTTTCTTT
.	TRBJ1-4	.	15	TRBV6-1	CASSEDRAGNEKLFF	TGTGCCAGCAGTGAAGACAGGGCCGGGAATGAAAAACTGTTTTTT
TRBD2	TRBJ2-7	.	14	TRBV7-2	CASSVTSPSGEQYF	TGTGCCAGCAGCGTGACTAGCCCCTCGGGAGAGCAGTACTTC
.	TRBJ2-2	few	13	TRBV11-2	CASSLLGPGELFF	TGTGCCAGCAGCTTGTTGGGCCCCGGGGAGCTGTTTTTT
.	TRBJ1-3	few	17	TRBV10-3	CAISERRGPDSGNTIYF	TGTGCCATCAGTGAGCGGCGGGGACCGGACTCTGGAAACACCATATATTTT
.	TRBJ2-7	.	13	TRBV28	CASRIPDGYEQYF	TGTGCCAGCAGGATTCCGGACGGCTACGAGCAGTACTTC